Sequencing of this T cell receptor (beta chain) was carried out in a study of T cell responses to AZD1222 COVID-19 vaccine. On the study more broadly: Second-dose intervals near 4 or 12 weeks were combined. Notes on the study in general: Of the AZD1222 recipients, only 6 or 7 were seropositive at baseline. Possibly, clonal diversity was underestimated; donors were largely white British and included more females.

This CDR3 contains 15 residues. Germline V CDR1 and CDR2: SNHLY, FYNNEI. V was cut by 4 bases and J by 7 bases, with 17 bases left in between. In the case of this clone: Its target is not known.

Data came from immunoSEQ multiplex PCR; TCRdb stores just in-frame clones and leaves some out. The sample includes 100,000 or so clones, roughly 90% of them seen just once. The chain joins TRBV2 to TRBJ2-1; D could derive from TRBD1 or TRBD2 (5 bases each). The sequenced sample was peripheral blood, obtained on day 0 of AZD1222 vaccination. The sequence came from an adult in good health. CDR3 amino acids: CASSVGRSLENEQFF. The CDR3 nucleotides are TGTGCCAGCAGTGTGGGACGGAGTTTGGAAAATGAGCAGTTCTTC.